Shown below are 15 T cell receptor beta chains from a single sample sequenced in a study of cytomegalovirus exposure and HLA in healthy donors. The table came from immunoSEQ multiplex PCR; TCRdb's copy has only in-frame clones and leaves some out. The sample carries 130,000 to 150,000 clones, 85% to 90% recorded once. The sample consisted of PBMCs. The receptors originated from a woman younger than 45 in good health and CMV-seropositive.

The V and J genes are TRBV21-1 and TRBJ2-4; the table assigns TRBD1, which was not confirmed against the DNA. TRBV21-1 corresponds to a pseudogene. This CDR3 comprises 18 residues. In nucleotides, the CDR3 is TGTGCCAGCAGCTTCCTATCCGGGACAGCACTAGCCAAAAACATTCAGTACTTC. Translating it yields CASSFLSGTALAKNIQYF.

The V and J genes are TRBV14 and TRBJ2-7; 9 nucleotides align to TRBD2. Germline V gene data show CDR1 as SGHDN and CDR2 as FVKESK. This CDR3 has 16 residues. After removal of 4 bases from V and 2 bases from J, the junction contained 9 bases not matched to a gene. The CDR3 coding sequence is TGTGCCAGCAGCCGAAGAACTAGCGGGTTTACCTACGAGCAGTACTTC. It codes for CASSRRTSGFTYEQYF.

This clone appeared a few times. The V and J genes are TRBV7-2 and TRBJ2-3, with unresolved D. The germline V and J ends were trimmed by 5 bases and 10 bases, with 19 bases remaining between them. This CDR3 contains 14 residues. Looked up from germline, CDR1 is SGHTA and CDR2 is FQGNSA. This CDR3 is CASSPSGEARSQYF. DNA of the CDR3: TGTGCCAGCAGCCCCTCTGGAGAGGCCCGGTCGCAGTATTTT. Together with reference TRBV7-2 and TRBJ2-3, the CDR3 gives the full variable domain: GAGVSQSPSNKVTEKGKDVELRCDPISGHTALYWYRQSLGQGLEFLIYFQGNSAPDKSGLPSDRFSAERTGGSVSTLTIQRTQQEDSAVYLCASSPSGEARSQYFGPGTRLTVL.

This chain uses TRBV6-1 with TRBJ1-2; D is perhaps TRBD1 (6 bases). CDR1 is MNHNS, CDR2 SASEGT, per germline. This CDR3 has 17 residues. Between the trimmed V and J ends, which lost 2 bases and 0 bases, there was a span of 16 bases. CDR3 sequence (DNA): TGTGCCAGCAGTGAAATTTTCCCGGACAGCGCTAACTATGGCTACACCTTC. Its translation is CASSEIFPDSANYGYTF.

The chain links TRBV6-5 to TRBJ1-1; the match to TRBD1 covers 10 bases. V trimming: 4 bases; J trimming: 5 bases; junction bases outside the gene matches: 4. The CDR3 is 14 residues long. Per the germline V gene, CDR1 is MNHEY and CDR2 is SVGAGI. CDR3 amino acids: CASSSDRGITEAFF. The CDR3 bases are TGTGCCAGCAGTTCGGACAGGGGGATAACTGAAGCTTTCTTT.

The rearrangement joins TRBV5-1 to TRBJ2-5; perhaps TRBD2 as D (6 bases). The CDR3 covers 14 residues. Between the trimmed V and J ends, which lost 2 bases and 2 bases, there was a span of 10 bases. Germline CDR1 SGHRS, CDR2 YFSETQ. The CDR3 spells CASSFGRGQETQYF. CDR3 nucleotide sequence: TGCGCCAGCAGCTTTGGGCGGGGACAAGAGACCCAGTACTTC.

The genes are TRBV27 and TRBJ2-2, with TRBD2 matching 12 bases. The ends lost 4 bases at V and 7 bases at J; junction bases unmatched: 4. Germline loops: CDR1 MNHEY, CDR2 SMNVEV (reference sequence). The CDR3 covers 15 residues. The CDR3: CASSSMTSGGGELFF. Written as DNA, the CDR3 is TGTGCCAGCAGTTCTATGACTAGCGGGGGCGGGGAGCTGTTTTTT.

V and J are TRBV4-1 and TRBJ2-1; 12 bases are shared with TRBD2. J gave up 9 bases and V 5 bases, and 8 bases lay outside the gene matches. This CDR3 comprises 15 residues. Per germline, CDR1 MGHRA and CDR2 YSYEKL. This chain's CDR3 is CASSSGLAGFGEQFF. The CDR3, as DNA: TGCGCCAGCAGCTCGGGACTAGCGGGTTTTGGTGAGCAGTTCTTC.

This clone is a singleton in its sample. The V gene is TRBV5-1, the J gene TRBJ2-5; D may be TRBD1 (5 bases). Per the germline V gene, CDR1 is SGHRS and CDR2 is YFSETQ. V lost 1 base and J 5 bases, leaving 9 bases between the germline ends. The CDR3 covers 13 residues. The CDR3 sequence is CASSLQGSETQYF. DNA for the CDR3: TGCGCCAGCAGCTTGCAGGGTAGCGAGACCCAGTACTTC.

This rearrangement joins TRBV6-1 to TRBJ1-4; weak D call: TRBD1 (6 bases). The CDR3 sequence is 15 residues long. Germline CDR1 reads MNHNS; CDR2 reads SASEGT. V was shortened by 4 bases and J by 7 bases, with 16 bases between the two germline ends. The CDR3 DNA is TGTGCCAGCAGTGGCCAGGGGAGCGGGGGTGAAAAACTGTTTTTT. As protein: CASSGQGSGGEKLFF.

This clone was seen only a few times. This sequence joins TRBV28 and TRBJ2-2; TRBD1 might be the D (5 bases). The CDR3 length is 12 residues. V was pared by 6 bases and J by 7 bases, with 9 bases between. Germline V lookup: CDR1 MDHEN, CDR2 SYDVKM. For the CDR3, the DNA is TGTGCCAGCAGCGTCAGGGTCGGGGAGCTGTTTTTT. It is translated as CASSVRVGELFF.

The chain couples TRBV18 to TRBJ2-5; D gene unclear. CDR3 length: 12 amino acids. Trimming took off 2 bases at V and 4 bases at J, with 5 bases between the two ends. CDR1 and CDR2 (germline): KGHSH, LQKENI. The DNA for the CDR3 is TGTGCCAGCTCACCAATGAGAGAGACCCAGTACTTC. Translation: CASSPMRETQYF.

The genes are TRBV4-2 and TRBJ1-6; TRBD1 aligns across 7 bases. This CDR3 is built from 21 residues. The germline gives CDR1 LGHNA, CDR2 YNFKEQ. After removal of 0 bases from V and 0 bases from J, the junction contained 14 bases not matched to a gene. This chain's CDR3 is CASSQDGGTELFSSYNSPLHF. The CDR3 nucleotides are TGTGCCAGCAGCCAAGATGGTGGGACAGAGTTGTTTAGCTCCTATAATTCACCCCTCCACTTT.

This clone was counted a single time. The gene calls are TRBV4-1 and TRBJ2-1; 9 bases match TRBD2. This CDR3 region has 17 residues. Germline CDR1 is MGHRA and CDR2 is YSYEKL. The J segment lost 0 bases and the V segment lost 4 bases, leaving 7 bases of the junction unmatched. The chain's CDR3 is CASSLPSGMSSYNEQFF. The CDR3 DNA reads TGCGCCAGCAGCCTACCTAGCGGGATGAGCTCCTACAATGAGCAGTTCTTC.

This clone was found a few times. The gene calls are TRBV11-2 and TRBJ2-1; 8 nucleotides line up with TRBD1. The V and J ends lost 0 bases and 15 bases, in that order; junction bases with no gene match: 7. The CDR3 is 13 residues long. Germline CDR1 SGHAT, CDR2 FQNNGV. CDR3 nucleotides: TGTGCCAGCAGCTTAGACAGGGGGCGTACTCCGTTCTTC. It specifies CASSLDRGRTPFF. The whole variable domain, filled in from reference TRBV11-2 and TRBJ2-1, reads EAGVAQSPRYKIIEKRQSVAFWCNPISGHATLYWYQQILGQGPKLLIQFQNNGVVDDSQLPKDRFSAERLKGVDSTLKIQPAKLEDSAVYLCASSLDRGRTPFFGPGTRLTVL.